This T cell receptor (beta chain) was sequenced for a study of regulatory T cells in long-lasting Graves disease. Study in general: Over 5 years on antithyroid drugs plus positive TSH receptor antibodies marked Graves' disease as persistent. Broader study findings: The study found persistent patients shared more public clonotypes (fewer than 3,000) than new patients (around 1,000). Possibly, accuracy suffered from the small sample size.

This clonotype was observed at least ten times. The target antigen is unknown. Looked up from germline, CDR1 is DFQATT and CDR2 is SNEGSKA (reference sequence). CDR3 length: 15 residues. Libraries of TCR beta came from iRepertoire HTBI primers plus Arm-PCR of CDR3 regions. TCRdb independently ran MiXCR on the multiplex PCR reads; one entry per CDR3 protein. The repertoire holds over 300,000 distinct CDR3 sequences, around 20% seen once, with just under 30% in the top ten. As for time point: persistent/refractory GD, antithyroid drugs over 5 years with positive TRAb. Extracted PBMC RNA gave rise to the TCR library.

The V and J genes are TRBV20-1 and TRBJ1-5; 8 nucleotides match TRBD1. Sequencing was performed on peripheral blood mononuclear cells (PBMCs), taken when the disease was refractory, from a patient treated with antithyroid drugs. The clonotype was recovered from a female donor with Graves disease. The CDR3 region is CSAHLGQGSNQPQHF. The DNA of the CDR3 is TGCAGCGCTCACTTAGGACAGGGAAGCAATCAGCCCCAGCATTTT.